This T cell receptor (beta chain) is drawn from a study of hypomethylating agent response in myelodysplastic syndrome. Study-wide context: Patients received azacitidine (most of the 11) or decitabine (3 of 11).

Germline V lookup: CDR1 SNHLY, CDR2 FYNNEI. This CDR3 region has 15 residues. The V end lost 4 bases, the J end lost 3 bases, and 12 bases lay between the germline ends. Original methodology: VDJdb flagged approximately 1.8% of about 150,000 unique clonotypes as previously reported viral-epitope-specific. The data were produced by immunoSEQ multiplex PCR, yet TCRdb's version contains in-frame clones alone and is incomplete. That table furnishes V, J and clone size, whereas the DNA furnished D and trimming. The sample consists of about 6,200 clones, about 82% of them appearing once. This clonotype originated in a human donor with myelodysplastic syndrome. The sample in question was bone marrow, obtained before or after starting hypomethylating agent treatment for myelodysplastic syndrome (not recorded which). The chain employs TRBV2 and TRBJ2-2; D may be TRBD1 or TRBD2 (5 bases each). CDR3: CASSGWGKDTGELFF. The CDR3 DNA reads TGTGCCAGCAGTGGGTGGGGGAAGGACACCGGGGAGCTGTTTTTT.